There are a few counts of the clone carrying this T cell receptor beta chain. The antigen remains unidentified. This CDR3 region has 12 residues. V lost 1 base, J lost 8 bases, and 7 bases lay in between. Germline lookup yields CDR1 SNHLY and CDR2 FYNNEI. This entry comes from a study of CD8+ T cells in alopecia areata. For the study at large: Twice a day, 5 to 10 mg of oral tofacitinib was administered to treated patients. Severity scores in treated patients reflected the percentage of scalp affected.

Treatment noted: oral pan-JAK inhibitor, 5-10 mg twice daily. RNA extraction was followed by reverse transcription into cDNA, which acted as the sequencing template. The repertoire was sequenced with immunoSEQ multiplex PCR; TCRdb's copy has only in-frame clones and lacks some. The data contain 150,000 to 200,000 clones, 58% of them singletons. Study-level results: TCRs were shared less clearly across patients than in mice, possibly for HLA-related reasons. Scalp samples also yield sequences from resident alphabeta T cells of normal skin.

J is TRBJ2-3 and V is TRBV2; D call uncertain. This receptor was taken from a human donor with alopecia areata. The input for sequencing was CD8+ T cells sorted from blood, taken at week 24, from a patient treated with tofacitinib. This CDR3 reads CASSEGTSTQYF. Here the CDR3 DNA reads TGTGCCAGCAGTGAAGGAACCTCTACGCAGTATTTT.